The next 29 T cell receptor beta chains were all read from a single sample in a study of PD-L1 blockade in urothelial cancer. Sequencing was performed with immunoSEQ multiplex PCR; in TCRdb, only in-frame clones are kept and a portion is missing. The sample records tens of thousands of clones, approximately 90% being singletons. The time point: peripheral blood 6 weeks after treatment start. The starting material was PBMCs, obtained around atezolizumab (anti-PD-L1) treatment. These receptors all come from a woman aged 55 to 70 with urothelial cancer.

This rearrangement joins TRBV9 to TRBJ1-3, with 9 positions matching TRBD1. This CDR3 region has 16 residues. Germline CDR1 is SGDLS and CDR2 is YYNGEE. Germline trimming cut 0 bases from V and 4 bases from J; bases unmatched to any gene: 5. The CDR3 bases are TGTGCCAGCAGCGTAGGTAACAGGGGGCGCGGAAACACCATATATTTT. This encodes CASSVGNRGRGNTIYF.

Written as DNA, the CDR3 is TGTGCCACACGACTAGCGGGAGATACCCCCCAGTACTTC. The encoded protein is CATRLAGDTPQYF. The chain recombines TRBV10-3 with TRBJ2-5; TRBD2 aligns across 12 bases. The CDR3 has 13 residues. V lost 10 bases and J lost 9; bases outside the gene matches: 9. Germline V gene lookup returns CDR1 ENHRY and CDR2 SYGVKD.

This chain connects TRBV6-5 to TRBJ2-3; 9 bases match TRBD2. Germline V gives CDR1 MNHEY, CDR2 SVGAGI. CDR3 length: 16 residues. Trimming at V came to 2 bases and at J to 0 bases, leaving 3 bases not matched to a gene. The CDR3: CASSYALAGSTDTQYF. The CDR3 DNA sequence: TGTGCCAGCAGTTACGCGCTAGCGGGAAGCACAGATACGCAGTATTTT.

The chain uses TRBV10-1 and TRBJ2-2; 7 positions agree with TRBD1. The CDR3 has 13 residues. Trimming at V came to 7 bases and at J to 4 bases, leaving 3 bases not matched to a gene. Germline loops: CDR1 WNHNN, CDR2 SYGVQD (reference sequence). As DNA, the CDR3 is TGCGCCAGCAACGACAGGGCCACCGGGGAGCTGTTTTTT. It specifies CASNDRATGELFF.

V is TRBV10-3 and J is TRBJ2-3; perhaps TRBD1 as D (7 bases). V dropped 2 bases and J dropped 5 bases, with 11 bases sitting between them. The CDR3 contains 14 residues. CDR1 is ENHRY and CDR2 is SYGVKD in the germline V gene. As DNA, the CDR3 is TGTGCCATCAGTGAGACCAGGGGGGAAGATACGCAGTATTTT. It specifies CAISETRGEDTQYF.

J is TRBJ1-2 and V is TRBV20-1; 7 nucleotides agree with TRBD1. The CDR3 spans 11 residues. V shed 7 bases, J shed 4 bases, and the junction held 3 bases outside the gene matches. In germline, CDR1 is DFQATT, CDR2 SNEGSKA (reference sequence). The CDR3 is CSGQGLYGYTF. The CDR3 DNA reads TGCAGTGGACAGGGCCTCTATGGCTACACCTTC.

V usage is TRBV11-3 and J usage is TRBJ1-3, with D possibly TRBD1 on 6 matching bases. Germline lookup yields CDR1 SGHNT and CDR2 YENEEA. The CDR3 is 13 amino acids. The V end was cut by 10 bases, the J end by 4 bases, with 14 bases between. CDR3 region: CATAGGAGNTIYF. The CDR3 region has the DNA TGTGCCACGGCGGGGGGCGCCGGAAACACCATATATTTT.

This clone has a single count. V gene TRBV5-1 combines with J gene TRBJ2-1; 7 bases fit TRBD2. V lost 2 bases and J lost 4; bases outside the gene matches: 6. The CDR3 has 15 amino acids. Per germline, CDR1 SGHRS and CDR2 YFSETQ. CDR3 protein: CASSFASGYYNEQFF. The CDR3 DNA reads TGCGCCAGCAGCTTTGCTAGCGGATATTACAATGAGCAGTTCTTC. Full variable domain (outside the CDR3, taken from reference TRBV5-1 and TRBJ2-1): KAGVTQTPRYLIKTRGQQVTLSCSPISGHRSVSWYQQTPGQGLQFLFEYFSETQRNKGNFPGRFSGRQFSNSRSEMNVSTLELGDSALYLCASSFASGYYNEQFFGPGTRLTVL.

The genes are TRBV2 and TRBJ1-1; weak D call: TRBD1 (5 bases). This CDR3 spans 18 amino acids. Between the trimmed V and J ends, which lost 2 bases and 1 base, there was a span of 20 bases. Per the germline V gene, CDR1 is SNHLY and CDR2 is FYNNEI. The CDR3 loop is CASSEQGSAGGGNTEAFF. The DNA for the CDR3 is TGTGCCAGCAGTGAACAGGGCTCGGCTGGGGGGGGGAACACTGAAGCTTTCTTT. The complete variable domain, with remaining parts taken from reference TRBV2 and TRBJ1-1, reads EPEVTQTPSHQVTQMGQEVILRCVPISNHLYFYWYRQILGQKVEFLVSFYNNEISEKSEIFDDQFSVERPDGSNFTLKIRSTKLEDSAMYFCASSEQGSAGGGNTEAFFGQGTRLTVV.

This clone has just a few counts. The V and J genes are TRBV6-1 and TRBJ1-2; no firm D call. The CDR3 has 13 amino acids. The ends were cut back, 4 bases at V and 7 bases at J, with 13 bases in the middle. CDR1 MNHNS and CDR2 SASEGT come from the germline V gene. In DNA, the CDR3 is TGTGCCAGCAGTGGCATCGCTAGACTTGGCTACACCTTC. Translated, it gives CASSGIARLGYTF.

This clone was picked up a small number of times. The chain has TRBV14 and TRBJ1-3; 7 nucleotides match TRBD1. The CDR3 has 15 amino acids. Unmatched junction bases numbered 1, after V lost 0 bases and J lost 2 bases. The germline gives CDR1 SGHDN, CDR2 FVKESK. The CDR3 loop reads CASSQDDRAGNTIYF. As DNA, the CDR3 is TGTGCCAGCAGCCAAGACGACAGGGCTGGAAACACCATATATTTT. The full variable domain, rest sourced from reference TRBV14 and TRBJ1-3, is EAGVTQFPSHSVIEKGQTVTLRCDPISGHDNLYWYRRVMGKEIKFLLHFVKESKQDESGMPNNRFLAERTGGTYSTLKVQPAELEDSGVYFCASSQDDRAGNTIYFGEGSWLTVV.

This chain joins TRBV10-1 and TRBJ2-7; D possibly corresponds to TRBD1 (5 bases). The CDR3 spans 14 residues. Germline V gene sequence: CDR1 WNHNN, CDR2 SYGVQD (reference sequence). Trimming shortened V by 9 bases and J by 2 bases, and 17 bases separated the two germline ends. This CDR3 reads CASTIQGTTYEQYF. DNA for the CDR3: TGCGCCAGTACGATCCAGGGTACCACCTACGAGCAGTACTTC.

This chain connects TRBV7-2 to TRBJ1-2; D is perhaps TRBD1 (5 bases). CDR1 is SGHTA and CDR2 is FQGNSA in the germline V gene. CDR3 size: 17 residues. Trimming pared 5 bases from V and 9 bases from J, leaving 28 bases between. Here the CDR3 DNA reads TGTGCCAGCAGCCCCCGCGAACAGGACAAGGTGCTAGTGAGCTACACCTTC. Its protein is CASSPREQDKVLVSYTF.

This clone was seen a few times. This sequence joins TRBV4-2 and TRBJ2-7; 7 bases fit TRBD1. Germline V gives CDR1 LGHNA, CDR2 YNFKEQ. The length of the CDR3 is 16 residues. With 2 bases clipped from V and 2 bases from J, the junction kept 9 bases outside the gene matches. This CDR3 reads CASSQLRGRWPYEQYF. The CDR3 DNA reads as TGTGCCAGCAGCCAACTGAGGGGGCGCTGGCCCTACGAGCAGTACTTC.

The rearrangement uses TRBV28 and TRBJ2-2; 9 positions agree with TRBD1. V lost 5 bases to trimming and J lost 4 bases; unmatched junction nucleotides: 2. The CDR3 contains 14 residues. CDR1 MDHEN and CDR2 SYDVKM come from the germline V gene. CDR3 protein: CASSRDRVTGELFF. The CDR3 bases are TGTGCCAGCAGTCGGGACAGGGTCACCGGGGAGCTGTTTTTT.

This rearrangement joins TRBV20-1 to TRBJ2-5, with D unclear. CDR1 DFQATT and CDR2 SNEGSKA come from the germline V gene (reference sequence). Trimming removed 5 bases at V and 5 bases at J, with 9 bases between. The CDR3 spans 11 residues. The CDR3 spells CSARFEETQYF. The CDR3 region has the DNA TGCAGTGCTCGGTTCGAGGAGACCCAGTACTTC.

Judged by abundance, this clone is medium-sized. V usage is TRBV11-2 and J usage is TRBJ2-1; 9 nucleotides match TRBD1. Germline CDR1 SGHAT, CDR2 FQNNGV. The CDR3 runs 18 residues. V shed 0 bases, J shed 7 bases, and the junction held 13 bases outside the gene matches. CDR3 sequence reads: CASSLDLPGTGFSNEQFF. The CDR3 DNA reads as TGTGCCAGCAGCTTAGACCTACCAGGGACAGGGTTTAGTAATGAGCAGTTCTTC.

This chain uses TRBV6-6 with TRBJ2-7, with TRBD1 as a possible D gene (5 bases). Germline V gives CDR1 MNHNY, CDR2 SVGAGI (reference sequence). The CDR3 is made up of 13 amino acids. With 1 base removed from V and 7 bases from J, the gap between germline ends came to 11 bases. DNA of the CDR3: TGTGCCAGCAGTTACTTTTCAGGGTCAGAGCAGTACTTC. Its protein is CASSYFSGSEQYF.

The V call is TRBV6-1, the J call TRBJ2-1; perhaps TRBD2 as D (6 bases). The CDR3 totals 15 residues. The ends were cut back, 5 bases at V and 0 bases at J, with 11 bases in the middle. CDR1 MNHNS and CDR2 SASEGT come from the germline V gene. The CDR3 region is CASSPRDFSYNEQFF. The CDR3 coding sequence is TGTGCCAGCAGTCCGCGGGACTTCTCCTACAATGAGCAGTTCTTC.

This clone appeared once. The chain employs TRBV25-1 and TRBJ1-1; no clear D. This CDR3 spans 17 amino acids. Trimming left V 4 bases short and J 3 bases short, with 21 bases between. CDR1 and CDR2 from the germline V gene are MGHDK and SYGVNS. CDR3 residues: CASSGPRLRGWDTEAFF. CDR3 DNA: TGTGCCAGCAGTGGCCCGCGTCTGCGGGGTTGGGACACTGAAGCTTTCTTT.

This rearrangement joins TRBV7-6 to TRBJ1-4; 8 bases fit TRBD1. This CDR3 comprises 19 residues. J was trimmed by 0 bases and V by 4 bases; bases with no gene match: 13. Germline V gene sequence: CDR1 SGHVS, CDR2 FNYEAQ. The CDR3 is CASSSGGTGPSATNEKLFF. The CDR3 bases are TGTGCCAGCAGCTCTGGGGGGACAGGCCCTTCTGCAACTAATGAAAAACTGTTTTTT. The full variable domain, with the rest looked up from reference TRBV7-6 and TRBJ1-4, is GAGVSQSPRYKVTKRGQDVALRCDPISGHVSLYWYRQALGQGPEFLTYFNYEAQQDKSGLPNDRFSAERPEGSISTLTIQRTEQRDSAMYRCASSSGGTGPSATNEKLFFGSGTQLSVL.

This chain connects TRBV4-1 to TRBJ2-3; a weak D match, TRBD1 (5 bases). This CDR3 spans 15 amino acids. The V gene lost 1 base and the J gene lost 1 base, with 9 bases spanning the gap. In germline, CDR1 is MGHRA, CDR2 YSYEKL. The CDR3 bases are TGCGCCAGCAGCCAAGTTTGGGGCGGCACAGATACGCAGTATTTT. This codes for CASSQVWGGTDTQYF.

V usage is TRBV6-5 and J usage is TRBJ2-1; TRBD1 might be the D (6 bases). From germline, CDR1 is MNHEY and CDR2 SVGAGI. The CDR3 covers 16 residues. V was trimmed by 4 bases and J by 9 bases, leaving 22 bases between them. Here the CDR3 reads CASSSRTVTPTSEQFF. CDR3 in DNA: TGTGCCAGCAGTTCGCGGACAGTCACCCCTACAAGTGAGCAGTTCTTC.

The rearrangement joins TRBV6-6 to TRBJ1-4; tentative D call: TRBD1 (6 bases). Germline CDR1 is MNHNY and CDR2 is SVGAGI (reference sequence). The CDR3 runs to 14 residues. V dropped 2 bases and J dropped 7 bases, with 11 bases sitting between them. CDR3 sequence: CASSYRGRVEKLFF. CDR3 bases: TGTGCCAGCAGTTACAGGGGGAGGGTTGAAAAACTGTTTTTT.

This chain uses TRBV7-2 with TRBJ2-1; 7 bases agree with TRBD2. After removal of 3 bases from V and 4 bases from J, the junction contained 3 bases not matched to a gene. The CDR3 length is 14 residues. Germline CDR1 SGHTA, CDR2 FQGNSA. CDR3 protein: CASSLTSRYNEQFF. The CDR3 coding sequence is TGTGCCAGCAGCTTGACTAGCCGATACAATGAGCAGTTCTTC.

J is TRBJ2-5 and V is TRBV7-2; TRBD2 matches at 9 bases. Unmatched junction bases numbered 11, after V lost 5 bases and J lost 4 bases. The CDR3 extends over 16 amino acids. The germline V gene encodes CDR1 SGHTA and CDR2 FQGNSA. The CDR3 nucleotides read TGTGCCAGCAGCCTCCGCGACGGACTAGCGCGAGAGACCCAGTACTTC. Protein product: CASSLRDGLARETQYF.

The chain couples TRBV7-2 to TRBJ2-1; no clear D gene. The CDR3 sequence is 15 residues long. V was cut by 1 base and J by 6 bases, with 13 bases left in between. Germline V gene sequence: CDR1 SGHTA, CDR2 FQGNSA. The CDR3 nucleotides read TGTGCCAGCAGCTTAGATGTTTGGCAGGTCAATGAGCAGTTCTTC. This encodes CASSLDVWQVNEQFF.

The gene calls are TRBV7-9 and TRBJ1-1, with 10 positions matching TRBD1. CDR1 is SEHNR, CDR2 FQNEAQ, per germline (reference sequence). The CDR3 is made up of 17 amino acids. V lost 6 bases and J lost 3; bases outside the gene matches: 13. The CDR3 nucleotides read TGTGCCAGCAGAACCGAAAGACCCGGGACAGGGGACACTGAAGCTTTCTTT. Translating gives CASRTERPGTGDTEAFF.

The V gene is TRBV5-4, the J gene TRBJ2-5; 10 positions agree with TRBD2. The germline CDR1 and CDR2 sequences are SGHNT and YYREEE (reference sequence). The CDR3 spans 15 residues. V trimming: 2 bases; J trimming: 3 bases; junction bases outside the gene matches: 4. The CDR3 protein is CASSFTLAGEETQYF. CDR3 nucleotide sequence: TGTGCCAGCAGCTTTACTCTAGCGGGGGAAGAGACCCAGTACTTC.